The TCR beta chain under discussion was sequenced for a study of siplizumab effects on memory and regulatory T cells. Sequencing was performed with immunoSEQ multiplex PCR; in TCRdb, only in-frame clones are kept and a portion is missing. This repertoire shows 100,000 to 120,000 clones, more than 85% found once; its top ten account for about 0.32%. Details on this clone: Its antigen is unidentified.

The CDR3 loop spans 15 amino acids. Trimming removed 0 bases from V and 2 bases from J, with 12 bases in between. Germline assignment: CDR1 SGHTS and CDR2 YDEGEE. Findings and limits, study-wide: Unstimulated subsets captured only a minor fraction of alloreactive clones.

This chain uses TRBV5-8 with TRBJ2-7; no definite D call. Material for sequencing was CD4+ T cells sorted from blood. This sequence was found in a human donor in good health. In DNA, the CDR3 is TGTGCCAGCAGCTTGGGAATTCGGCGAGCCTACGAGCAGTACTTC. This codes for CASSLGIRRAYEQYF.